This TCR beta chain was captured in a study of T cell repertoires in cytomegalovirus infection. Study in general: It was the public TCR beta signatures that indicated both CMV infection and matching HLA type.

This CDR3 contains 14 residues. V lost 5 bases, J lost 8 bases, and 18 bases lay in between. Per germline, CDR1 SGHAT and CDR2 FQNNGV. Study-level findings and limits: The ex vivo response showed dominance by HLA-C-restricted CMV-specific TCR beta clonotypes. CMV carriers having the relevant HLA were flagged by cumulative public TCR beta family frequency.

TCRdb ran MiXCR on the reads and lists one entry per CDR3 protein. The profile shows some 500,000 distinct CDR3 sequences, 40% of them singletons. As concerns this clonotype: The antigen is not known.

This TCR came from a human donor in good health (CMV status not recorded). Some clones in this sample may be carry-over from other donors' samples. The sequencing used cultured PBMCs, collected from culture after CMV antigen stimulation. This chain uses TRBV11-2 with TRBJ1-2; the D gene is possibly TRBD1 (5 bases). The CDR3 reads CASSQERQGGGYTF. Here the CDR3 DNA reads TGTGCCAGCAGCCAAGAACGGCAGGGCGGGGGCTACACCTTC.